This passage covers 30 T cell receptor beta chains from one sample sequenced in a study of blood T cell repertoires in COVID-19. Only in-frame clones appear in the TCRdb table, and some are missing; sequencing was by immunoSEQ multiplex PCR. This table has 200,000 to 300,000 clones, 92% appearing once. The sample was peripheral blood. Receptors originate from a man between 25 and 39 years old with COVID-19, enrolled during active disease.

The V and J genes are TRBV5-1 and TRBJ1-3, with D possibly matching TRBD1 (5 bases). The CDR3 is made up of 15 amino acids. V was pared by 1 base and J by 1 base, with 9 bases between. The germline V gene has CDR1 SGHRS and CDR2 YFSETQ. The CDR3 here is CASSLSQGSGNTIYF. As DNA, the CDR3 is TGCGCCAGCAGCTTGAGCCAGGGATCTGGAAACACCATATATTTT.

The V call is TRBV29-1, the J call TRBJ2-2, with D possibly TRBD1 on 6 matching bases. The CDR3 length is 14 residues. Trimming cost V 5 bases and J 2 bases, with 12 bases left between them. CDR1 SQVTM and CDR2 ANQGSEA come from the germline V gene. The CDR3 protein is CSVREGDNTGELFF. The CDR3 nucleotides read TGCAGCGTTCGCGAGGGGGACAACACCGGGGAGCTGTTTTTT.

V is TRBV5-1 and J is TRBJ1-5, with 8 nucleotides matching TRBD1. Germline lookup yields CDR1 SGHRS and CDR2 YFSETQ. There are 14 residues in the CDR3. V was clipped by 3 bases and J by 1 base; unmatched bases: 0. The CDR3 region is CASSWTGSNQPQHF. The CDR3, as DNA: TGCGCCAGCAGCTGGACAGGGAGCAATCAGCCCCAGCATTTT.

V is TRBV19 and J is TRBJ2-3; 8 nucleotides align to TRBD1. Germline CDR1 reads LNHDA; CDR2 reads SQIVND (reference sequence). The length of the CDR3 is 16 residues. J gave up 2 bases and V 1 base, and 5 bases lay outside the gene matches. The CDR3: CASSIVRDRITDTQYF. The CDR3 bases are TGTGCCAGTAGTATAGTAAGGGACAGGATCACAGATACGCAGTATTTT. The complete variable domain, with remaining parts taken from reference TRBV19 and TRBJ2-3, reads DGGITQSPKYLFRKEGQNVTLSCEQNLNHDAMYWYRQDPGQGLRLIYYSQIVNDFQKGDIAEGYSVSREKKESFPLTVTSAQKNPTAFYLCASSIVRDRITDTQYFGPGTRLTVL.

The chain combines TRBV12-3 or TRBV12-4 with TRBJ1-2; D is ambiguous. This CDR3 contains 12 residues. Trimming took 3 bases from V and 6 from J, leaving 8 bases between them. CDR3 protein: CASSLGRDGYTF. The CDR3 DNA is TGTGCCAGCAGTTTGGGTCGGGATGGCTACACCTTC.

The CDR3 sequence is CASRSGQGDQPQHF. The DNA for the CDR3 is TGTGCCAGCAGATCCGGACAGGGAGATCAGCCCCAGCATTTT. This sequence joins TRBV28 and TRBJ1-5, with 8 bases fitting TRBD1. The CDR3 consists of 14 residues. Germline V gene data show CDR1 as MDHEN and CDR2 as SYDVKM. V lost 6 bases and J lost 5; bases outside the gene matches: 6.

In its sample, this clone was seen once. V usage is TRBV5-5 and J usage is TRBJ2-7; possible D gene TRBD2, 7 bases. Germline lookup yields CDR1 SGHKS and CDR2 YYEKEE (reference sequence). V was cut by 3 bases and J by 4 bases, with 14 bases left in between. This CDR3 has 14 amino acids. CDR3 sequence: CASSWIGGAYEQYF. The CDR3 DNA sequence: TGTGCCAGCAGCTGGATTGGGGGGGCTTACGAGCAGTACTTC.

The CDR3 spells CASTLYSGGVGLDTQYF. The DNA for the CDR3 is TGTGCCAGCACACTCTATAGCGGGGGGGTCGGTTTGGATACGCAGTATTTT. The chain has TRBV27 and TRBJ2-3; 11 bases are shared with TRBD2. V lost 7 bases to trimming and J lost 6 bases; unmatched junction nucleotides: 15. Germline CDR1 and CDR2: MNHEY and SMNVEV (reference sequence). The CDR3 covers 17 residues.

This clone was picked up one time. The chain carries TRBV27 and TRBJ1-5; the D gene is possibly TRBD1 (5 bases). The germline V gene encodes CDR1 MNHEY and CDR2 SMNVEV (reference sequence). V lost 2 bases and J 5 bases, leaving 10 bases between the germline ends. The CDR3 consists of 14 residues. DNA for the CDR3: TGTGCCAGCAGTTTAGGAGAAGGGGATCAGCCCCAGCATTTT. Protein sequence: CASSLGEGDQPQHF.

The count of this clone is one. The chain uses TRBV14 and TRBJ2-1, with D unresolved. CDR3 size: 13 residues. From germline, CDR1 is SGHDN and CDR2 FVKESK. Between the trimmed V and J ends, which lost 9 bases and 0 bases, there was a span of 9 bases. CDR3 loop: CARAESSYNEQFF. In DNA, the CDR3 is TGTGCCAGAGCCGAGAGCTCCTACAATGAGCAGTTCTTC.

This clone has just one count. The CDR3 DNA reads as TGTGCCAGCAGTTCCCCTACAGGGGTGGGGTACTATGGCTACACCTTC. Translation: CASSSPTGVGYYGYTF. The gene calls are TRBV6-5 and TRBJ1-2; 7 nucleotides match TRBD1. This CDR3 is built from 16 residues. J was trimmed by 3 bases and V by 4 bases; bases with no gene match: 11. CDR1 MNHEY and CDR2 SVGAGI come from the germline V gene.

DNA for the CDR3: TGTGCCAGCGGGGCCGGTGAAGCTTTCTTT. Residues: CASGAGEAFF. This chain uses TRBV12-3 or TRBV12-4 with TRBJ1-1, with TRBD1 as a possible D gene (5 bases). V was cut by 8 bases and J by 7 bases, with 8 bases left in between. The CDR3 length is 10 residues.

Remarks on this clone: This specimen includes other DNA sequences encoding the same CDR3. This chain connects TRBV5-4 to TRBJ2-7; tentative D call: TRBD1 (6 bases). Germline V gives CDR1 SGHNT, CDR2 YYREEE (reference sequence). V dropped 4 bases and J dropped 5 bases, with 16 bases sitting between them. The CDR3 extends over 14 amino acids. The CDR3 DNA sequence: TGTGCCAGCAGCCTGGTACAGGGTGACCACGAGCAGTACTTC. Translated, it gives CASSLVQGDHEQYF. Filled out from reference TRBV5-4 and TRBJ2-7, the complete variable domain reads ETGVTQSPTHLIKTRGQQVTLRCSSQSGHNTVSWYQQALGQGPQFIFQYYREEENGRGNFPPRFSGLQFPNYSSELNVNALELDDSALYLCASSLVQGDHEQYFGPGTRLTVT.

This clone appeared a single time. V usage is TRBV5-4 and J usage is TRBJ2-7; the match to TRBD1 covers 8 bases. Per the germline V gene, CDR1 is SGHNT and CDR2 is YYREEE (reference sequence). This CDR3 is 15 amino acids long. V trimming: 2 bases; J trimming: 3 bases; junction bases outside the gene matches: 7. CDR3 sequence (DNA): TGTGCCAGCAGCTTCCCGGGCAGGGGGCACTACGAGCAGTACTTC. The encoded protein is CASSFPGRGHYEQYF.

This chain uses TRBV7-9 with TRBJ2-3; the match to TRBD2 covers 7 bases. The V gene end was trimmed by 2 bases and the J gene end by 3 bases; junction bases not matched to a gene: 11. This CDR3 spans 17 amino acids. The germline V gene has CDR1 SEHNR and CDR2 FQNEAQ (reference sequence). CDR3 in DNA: TGTGCCAGCAGCTTACCTTCGGGGCGGGGGAAAACAGATACGCAGTATTTT. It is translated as CASSLPSGRGKTDTQYF.

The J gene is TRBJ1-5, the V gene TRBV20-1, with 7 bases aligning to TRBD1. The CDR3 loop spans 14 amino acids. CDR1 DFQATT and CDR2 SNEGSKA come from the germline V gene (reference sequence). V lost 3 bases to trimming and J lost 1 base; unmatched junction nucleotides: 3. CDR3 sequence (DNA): TGCAGTGCTAGTGCAGGGGGAAGCAATCAGCCCCAGCATTTT. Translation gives CSASAGGSNQPQHF.

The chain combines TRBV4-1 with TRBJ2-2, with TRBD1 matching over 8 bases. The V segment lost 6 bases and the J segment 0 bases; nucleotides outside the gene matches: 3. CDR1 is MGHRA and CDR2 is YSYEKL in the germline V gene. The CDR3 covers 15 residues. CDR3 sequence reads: CASRQQGANTGELFF. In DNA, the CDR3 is TGCGCCAGCAGGCAACAGGGGGCGAACACCGGGGAGCTGTTTTTT.

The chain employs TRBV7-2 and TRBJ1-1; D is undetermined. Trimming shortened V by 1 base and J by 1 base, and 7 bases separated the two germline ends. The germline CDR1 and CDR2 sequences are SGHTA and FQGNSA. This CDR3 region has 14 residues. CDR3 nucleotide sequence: TGTGCCAGCAGCTTAGGTCGGGGGAACACTGAAGCTTTCTTT. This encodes CASSLGRGNTEAFF.

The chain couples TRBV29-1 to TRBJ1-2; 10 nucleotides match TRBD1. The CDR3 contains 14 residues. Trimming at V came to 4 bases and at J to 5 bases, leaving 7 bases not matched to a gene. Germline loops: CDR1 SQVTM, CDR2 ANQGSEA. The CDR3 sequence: CSVGGDRGSYGYTF. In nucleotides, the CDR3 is TGCAGCGTTGGCGGGGACAGGGGTAGTTATGGCTACACCTTC.

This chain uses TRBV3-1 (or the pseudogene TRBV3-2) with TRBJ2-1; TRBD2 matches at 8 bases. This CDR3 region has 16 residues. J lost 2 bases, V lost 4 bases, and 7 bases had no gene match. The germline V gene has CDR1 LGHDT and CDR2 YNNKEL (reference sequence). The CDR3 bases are TGTGCCAGCAGCCCCCGCGGCGGGGGGCCCTACAATGAGCAGTTCTTC. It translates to CASSPRGGGPYNEQFF.

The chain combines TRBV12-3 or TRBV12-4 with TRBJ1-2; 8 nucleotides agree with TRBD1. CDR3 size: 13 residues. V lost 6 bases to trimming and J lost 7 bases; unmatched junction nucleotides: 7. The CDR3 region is CASRMDRDFGYTF. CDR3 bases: TGTGCCAGCAGAATGGACAGGGATTTTGGCTACACCTTC.

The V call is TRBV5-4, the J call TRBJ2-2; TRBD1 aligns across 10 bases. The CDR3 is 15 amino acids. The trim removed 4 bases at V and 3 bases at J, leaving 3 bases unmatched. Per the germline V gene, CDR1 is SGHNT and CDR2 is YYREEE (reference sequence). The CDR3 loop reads CASSTGQGDTGELFF. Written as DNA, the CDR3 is TGTGCCAGCAGCACCGGACAGGGGGACACCGGGGAGCTGTTTTTT.

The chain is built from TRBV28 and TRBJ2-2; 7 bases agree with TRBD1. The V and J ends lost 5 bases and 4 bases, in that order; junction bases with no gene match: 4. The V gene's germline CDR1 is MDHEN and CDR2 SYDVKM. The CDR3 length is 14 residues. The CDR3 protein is CASSRDRATGELFF. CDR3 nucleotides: TGTGCCAGCAGTCGAGACAGGGCCACCGGGGAGCTGTTTTTT.

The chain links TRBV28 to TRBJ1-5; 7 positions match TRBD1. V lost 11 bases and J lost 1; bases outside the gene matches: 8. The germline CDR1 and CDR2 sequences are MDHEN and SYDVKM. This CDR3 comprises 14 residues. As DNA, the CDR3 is TGTGCCTCAGTGCCGGACAGGAGCAATCAGCCCCAGCATTTT. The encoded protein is CASVPDRSNQPQHF.

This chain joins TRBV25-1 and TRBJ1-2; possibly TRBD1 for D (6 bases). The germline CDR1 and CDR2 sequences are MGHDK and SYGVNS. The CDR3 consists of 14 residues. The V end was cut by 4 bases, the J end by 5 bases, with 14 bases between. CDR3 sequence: CASSGSTGSYGYTF. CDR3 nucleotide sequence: TGTGCCAGCAGTGGTTCTACAGGGTCTTATGGCTACACCTTC.

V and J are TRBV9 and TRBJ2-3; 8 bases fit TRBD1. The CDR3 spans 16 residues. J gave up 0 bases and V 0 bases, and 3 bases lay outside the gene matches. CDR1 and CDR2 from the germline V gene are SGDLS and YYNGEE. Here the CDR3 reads CASSVGQGTSTDTQYF. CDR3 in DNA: TGTGCCAGCAGCGTAGGACAGGGGACTAGCACAGATACGCAGTATTTT.

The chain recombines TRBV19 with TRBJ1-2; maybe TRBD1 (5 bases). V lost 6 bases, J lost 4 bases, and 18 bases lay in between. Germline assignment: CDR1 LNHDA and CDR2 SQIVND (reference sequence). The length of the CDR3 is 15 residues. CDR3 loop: CASRAPRQGFYGYTF. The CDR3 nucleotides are TGTGCCAGTAGAGCCCCCAGGCAGGGTTTCTATGGCTACACCTTC.

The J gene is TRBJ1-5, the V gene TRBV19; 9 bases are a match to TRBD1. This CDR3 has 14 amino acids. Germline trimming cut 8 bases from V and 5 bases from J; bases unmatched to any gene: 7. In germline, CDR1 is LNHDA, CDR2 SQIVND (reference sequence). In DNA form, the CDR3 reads TGTGCCAGTCTAAAAGGACAGGGGTATCAGCCCCAGCATTTT. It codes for CASLKGQGYQPQHF.

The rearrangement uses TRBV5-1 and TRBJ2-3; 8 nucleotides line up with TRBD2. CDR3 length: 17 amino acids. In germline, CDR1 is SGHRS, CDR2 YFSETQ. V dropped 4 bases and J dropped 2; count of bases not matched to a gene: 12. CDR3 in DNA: TGCGCCAGCAGCCCCCTCGCGGTAGCGGGGTTCACAGATACGCAGTATTTT. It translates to CASSPLAVAGFTDTQYF. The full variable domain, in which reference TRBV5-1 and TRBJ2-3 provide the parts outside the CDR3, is KAGVTQTPRYLIKTRGQQVTLSCSPISGHRSVSWYQQTPGQGLQFLFEYFSETQRNKGNFPGRFSGRQFSNSRSEMNVSTLELGDSALYLCASSPLAVAGFTDTQYFGPGTRLTVL.

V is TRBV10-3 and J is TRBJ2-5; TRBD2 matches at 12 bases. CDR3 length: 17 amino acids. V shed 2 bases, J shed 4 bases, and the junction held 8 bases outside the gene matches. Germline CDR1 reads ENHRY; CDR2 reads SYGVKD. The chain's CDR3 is CAISEVASGGGRETQYF. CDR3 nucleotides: TGTGCCATCAGTGAGGTGGCTAGCGGGGGGGGAAGAGAGACCCAGTACTTC.